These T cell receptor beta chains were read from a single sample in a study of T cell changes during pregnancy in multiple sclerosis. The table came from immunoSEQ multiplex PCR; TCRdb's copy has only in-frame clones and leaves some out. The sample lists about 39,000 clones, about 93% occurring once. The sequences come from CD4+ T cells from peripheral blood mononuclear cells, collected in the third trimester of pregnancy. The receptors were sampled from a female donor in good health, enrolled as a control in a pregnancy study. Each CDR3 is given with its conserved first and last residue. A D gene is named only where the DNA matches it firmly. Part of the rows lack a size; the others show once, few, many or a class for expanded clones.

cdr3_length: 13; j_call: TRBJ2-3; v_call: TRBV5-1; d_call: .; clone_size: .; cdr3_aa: CASGATFTDTQYF; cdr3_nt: TGCGCCAGCGGGGCCACGTTCACAGATACGCAGTATTTT
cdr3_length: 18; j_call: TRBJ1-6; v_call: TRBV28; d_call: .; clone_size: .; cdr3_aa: CASSERTSYWDPGSPLHF; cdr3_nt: TGTGCCAGCAGTGAGCGGACCAGCTACTGGGATCCGGGTTCACCCCTCCACTTT
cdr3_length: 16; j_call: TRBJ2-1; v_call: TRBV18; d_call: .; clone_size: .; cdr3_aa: CASSSRQHGSYNEQFF; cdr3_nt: TGTGCCAGCTCATCTCGACAGCACGGCTCCTACAATGAGCAGTTCTTC
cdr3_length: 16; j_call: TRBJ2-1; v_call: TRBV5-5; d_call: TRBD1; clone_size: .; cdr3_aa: CASSLGQGSSYNEQFF; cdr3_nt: TGTGCCAGCAGCTTGGGACAGGGGAGCTCCTACAATGAGCAGTTCTTC
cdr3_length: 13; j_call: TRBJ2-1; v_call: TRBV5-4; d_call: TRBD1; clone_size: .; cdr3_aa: CASSTQGVDEQFF; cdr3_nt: TGTGCCAGCAGTACTCAGGGGGTGGATGAGCAGTTCTTC
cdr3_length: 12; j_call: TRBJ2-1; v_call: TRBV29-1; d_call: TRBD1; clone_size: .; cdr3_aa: CSVRQGSYEQFF; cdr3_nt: TGCAGCGTAAGACAGGGGTCGTATGAGCAGTTCTTC
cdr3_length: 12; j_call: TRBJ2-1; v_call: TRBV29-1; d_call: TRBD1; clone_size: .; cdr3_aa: CSVEVNRDRFLF; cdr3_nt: TGCAGCGTTGAAGTGAACCGGGACAGGTTCCTCTTC
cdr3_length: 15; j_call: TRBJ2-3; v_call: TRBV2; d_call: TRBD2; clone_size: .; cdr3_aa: CASSEARTSRDTQYF; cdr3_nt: TGTGCCAGCAGTGAAGCCCGGACTAGTCGAGATACGCAGTATTTT
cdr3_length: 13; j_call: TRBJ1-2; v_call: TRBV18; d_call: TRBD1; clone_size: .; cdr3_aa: CASSPGQGNGYTF; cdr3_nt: TGTGCCAGCTCACCAGGACAGGGCAATGGCTACACCTTC
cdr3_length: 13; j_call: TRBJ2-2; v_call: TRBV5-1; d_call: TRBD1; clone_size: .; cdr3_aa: CASSLQGSGELFF; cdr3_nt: TGCGCCAGCAGCTTACAGGGGTCCGGGGAGCTGTTTTTT
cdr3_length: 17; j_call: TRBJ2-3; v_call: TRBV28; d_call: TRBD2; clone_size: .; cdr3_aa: CASGKAGLADSTDTQYF; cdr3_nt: TGTGCCAGCGGTAAGGCGGGACTAGCGGACAGCACAGATACGCAGTATTTT
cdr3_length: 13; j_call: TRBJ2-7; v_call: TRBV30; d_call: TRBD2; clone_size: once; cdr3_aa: CAWSAGGVYEQYF; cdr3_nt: TGTGCCTGGAGTGCCGGGGGGGTCTACGAGCAGTACTTC
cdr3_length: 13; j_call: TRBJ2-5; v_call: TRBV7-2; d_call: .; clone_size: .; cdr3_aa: CASSLVLQETQYF; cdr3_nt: TGTGCCAGCAGCTTAGTACTACAAGAGACCCAGTACTTC
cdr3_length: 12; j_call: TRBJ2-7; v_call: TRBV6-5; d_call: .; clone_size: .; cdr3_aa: CASTSTGRGQYF; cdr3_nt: TGTGCCAGCACCTCGACAGGGCGGGGGCAGTACTTC
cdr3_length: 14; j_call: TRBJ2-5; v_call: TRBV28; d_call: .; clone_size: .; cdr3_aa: CASSFSGLAETQYF; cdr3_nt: TGTGCCAGCAGTTTTTCAGGTTTAGCGGAGACCCAGTACTTC
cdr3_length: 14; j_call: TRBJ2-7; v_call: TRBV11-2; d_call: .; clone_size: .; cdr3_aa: CASSLAQGPYEQYF; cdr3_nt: TGTGCCAGCAGCTTGGCACAGGGCCCCTACGAGCAGTACTTC
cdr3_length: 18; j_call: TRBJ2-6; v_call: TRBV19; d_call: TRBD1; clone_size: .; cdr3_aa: CASLRGQGLFAGANVLTF; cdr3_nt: TGTGCCAGCCTGCGGGGACAGGGTCTTTTCGCTGGGGCCAACGTCCTGACTTTC
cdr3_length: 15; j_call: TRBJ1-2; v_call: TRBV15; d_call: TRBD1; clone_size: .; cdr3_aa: CATSRVGTASYGYTF; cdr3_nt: TGTGCCACCAGCAGAGTGGGGACAGCCTCCTATGGCTACACCTTC
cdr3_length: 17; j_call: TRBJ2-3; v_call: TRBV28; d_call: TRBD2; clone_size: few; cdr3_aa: CASSHWDLAGGPDTQYF; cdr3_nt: TGTGCCAGCAGCCACTGGGATCTAGCGGGAGGGCCCGATACGCAGTATTTT
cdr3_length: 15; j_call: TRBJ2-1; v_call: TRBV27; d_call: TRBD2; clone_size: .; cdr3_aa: CASSTSSGGAGEQFF; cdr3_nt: TGTGCCAGCAGTACGTCTAGCGGGGGGGCCGGTGAGCAGTTCTTC
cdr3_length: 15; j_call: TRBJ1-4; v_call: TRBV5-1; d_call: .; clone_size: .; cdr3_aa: CASSLEAREHEKLFF; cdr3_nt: TGCGCCAGCAGCTTGGAGGCGCGGGAACATGAAAAACTGTTTTTT
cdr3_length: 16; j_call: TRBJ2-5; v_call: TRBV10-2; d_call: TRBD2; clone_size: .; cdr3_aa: CASREAGLAGQETQYF; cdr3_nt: TGCGCCAGCAGGGAGGCTGGACTAGCTGGTCAAGAGACCCAGTACTTC
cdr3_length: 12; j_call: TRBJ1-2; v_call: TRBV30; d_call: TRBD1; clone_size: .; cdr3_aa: CAGRQGFYGYTF; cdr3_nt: TGTGCCGGCAGACAGGGGTTCTATGGCTACACCTTC
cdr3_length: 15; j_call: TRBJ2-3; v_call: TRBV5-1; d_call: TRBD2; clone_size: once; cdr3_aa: CASSLTGGPADTQYF; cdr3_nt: TGCGCCAGCAGCTTGACGGGAGGGCCCGCAGATACGCAGTATTTT
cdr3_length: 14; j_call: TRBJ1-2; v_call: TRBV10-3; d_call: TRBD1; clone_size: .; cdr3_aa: CAIRGDREVGGYTF; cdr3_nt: TGTGCCATCCGTGGAGACAGGGAGGTAGGCGGCTACACCTTC
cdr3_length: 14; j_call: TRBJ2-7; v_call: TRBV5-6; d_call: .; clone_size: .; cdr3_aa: CASSPDFFSYEQYF; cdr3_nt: TGTGCCAGCAGCCCGGACTTTTTCTCCTACGAGCAGTACTTC
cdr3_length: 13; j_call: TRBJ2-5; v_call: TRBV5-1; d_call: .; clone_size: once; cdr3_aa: CASSLSLGETQYF; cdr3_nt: TGCGCCAGCAGCTTGTCCCTAGGTGAGACCCAGTACTTC
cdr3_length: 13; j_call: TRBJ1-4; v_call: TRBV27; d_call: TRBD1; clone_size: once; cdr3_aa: CASKTGGVEKLFF; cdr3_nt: TGTGCCAGCAAGACAGGGGGCGTAGAAAAACTGTTTTTT
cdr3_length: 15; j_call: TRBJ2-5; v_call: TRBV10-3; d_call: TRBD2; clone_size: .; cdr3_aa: CAIKGTSGRGETQYF; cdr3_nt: TGTGCCATCAAGGGGACTAGCGGGAGGGGAGAGACCCAGTACTTC
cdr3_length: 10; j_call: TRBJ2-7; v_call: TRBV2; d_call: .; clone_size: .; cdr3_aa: CASRANEQYF; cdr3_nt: TGTGCCAGCAGGGCCAATGAGCAGTACTTC
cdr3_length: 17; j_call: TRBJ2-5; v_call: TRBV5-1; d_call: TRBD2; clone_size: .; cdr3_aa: CASSFGLAGGSQETQYF; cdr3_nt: TGCGCCAGCAGCTTCGGACTAGCGGGGGGCTCCCAAGAGACCCAGTACTTC
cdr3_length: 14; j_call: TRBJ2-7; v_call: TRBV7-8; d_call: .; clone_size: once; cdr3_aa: CASSLDNLRYEQYF; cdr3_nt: TGTGCCAGCAGCTTAGATAACCTAAGATACGAGCAGTACTTC
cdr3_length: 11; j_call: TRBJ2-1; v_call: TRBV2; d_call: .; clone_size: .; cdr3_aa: CASSDLPVQFF; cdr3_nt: TGTGCCAGCAGTGACCTCCCAGTGCAGTTCTTC
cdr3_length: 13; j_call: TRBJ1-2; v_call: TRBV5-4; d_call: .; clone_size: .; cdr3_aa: CASSLEFGGSYTF; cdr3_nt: TGTGCCAGCAGCTTGGAGTTTGGCGGGAGCTACACCTTC
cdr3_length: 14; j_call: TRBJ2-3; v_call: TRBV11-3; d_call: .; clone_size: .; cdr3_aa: CASSLAGDTDTQYF; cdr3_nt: TGTGCCAGCAGCTTAGCGGGAGACACAGATACGCAGTATTTT